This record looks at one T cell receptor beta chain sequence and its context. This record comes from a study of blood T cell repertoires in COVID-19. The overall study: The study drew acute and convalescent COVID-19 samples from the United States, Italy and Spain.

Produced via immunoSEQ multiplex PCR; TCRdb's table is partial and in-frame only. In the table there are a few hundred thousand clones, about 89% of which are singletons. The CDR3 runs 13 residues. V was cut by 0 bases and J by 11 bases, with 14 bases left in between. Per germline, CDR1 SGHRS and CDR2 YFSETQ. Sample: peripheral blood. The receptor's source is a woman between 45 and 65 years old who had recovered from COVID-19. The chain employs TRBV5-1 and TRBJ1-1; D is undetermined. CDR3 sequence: CASSLAGSTVAFF. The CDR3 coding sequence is TGCGCCAGCAGCTTGGCCGGGTCGACGGTTGCTTTCTTT.